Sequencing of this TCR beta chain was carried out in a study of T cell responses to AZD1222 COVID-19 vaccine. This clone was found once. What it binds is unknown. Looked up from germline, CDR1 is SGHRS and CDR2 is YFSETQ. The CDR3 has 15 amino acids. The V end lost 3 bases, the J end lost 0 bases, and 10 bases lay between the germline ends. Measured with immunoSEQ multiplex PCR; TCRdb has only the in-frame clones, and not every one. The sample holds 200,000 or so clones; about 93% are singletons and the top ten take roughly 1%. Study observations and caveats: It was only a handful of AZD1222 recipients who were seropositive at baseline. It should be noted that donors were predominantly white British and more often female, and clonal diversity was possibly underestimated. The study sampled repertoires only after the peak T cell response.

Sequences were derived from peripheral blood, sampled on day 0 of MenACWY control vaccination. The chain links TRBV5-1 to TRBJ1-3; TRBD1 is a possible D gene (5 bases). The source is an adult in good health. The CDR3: CASSSTGVSGNTIYF. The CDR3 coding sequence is TGCGCCAGCAGCTCCACGGGGGTCTCTGGAAACACCATATATTTT.